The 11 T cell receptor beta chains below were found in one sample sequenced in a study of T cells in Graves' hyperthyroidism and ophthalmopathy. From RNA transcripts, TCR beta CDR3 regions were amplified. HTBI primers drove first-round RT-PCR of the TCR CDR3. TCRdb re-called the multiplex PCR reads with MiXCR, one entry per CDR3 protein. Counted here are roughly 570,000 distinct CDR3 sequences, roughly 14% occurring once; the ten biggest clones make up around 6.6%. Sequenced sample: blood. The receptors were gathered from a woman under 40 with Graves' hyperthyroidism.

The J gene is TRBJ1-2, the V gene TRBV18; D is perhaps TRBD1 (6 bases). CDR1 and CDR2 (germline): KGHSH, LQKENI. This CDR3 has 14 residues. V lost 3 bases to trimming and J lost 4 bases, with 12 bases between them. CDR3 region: CASSPGAQPYGYTF. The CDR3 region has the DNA TGTGCCAGCTCACCGGGGGCACAGCCCTATGGCTACACCTTC.

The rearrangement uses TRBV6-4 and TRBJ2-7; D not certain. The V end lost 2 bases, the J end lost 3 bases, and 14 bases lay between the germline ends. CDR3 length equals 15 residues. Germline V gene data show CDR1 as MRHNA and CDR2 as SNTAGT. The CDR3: CASSDIWARYYEQYF. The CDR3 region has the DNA TGTGCCAGCAGTGACATTTGGGCCCGATACTACGAGCAGTACTTC.

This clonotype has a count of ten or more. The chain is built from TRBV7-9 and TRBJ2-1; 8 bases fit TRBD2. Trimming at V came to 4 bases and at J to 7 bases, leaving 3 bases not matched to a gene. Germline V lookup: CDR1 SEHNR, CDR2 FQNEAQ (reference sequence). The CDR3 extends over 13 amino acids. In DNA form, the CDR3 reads TGTGCCAGCAGCTCGGGACTAGTGAATGAGCAGTTCTTC. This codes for CASSSGLVNEQFF. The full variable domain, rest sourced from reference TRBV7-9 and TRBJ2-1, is DTGVSQNPRHKITKRGQNVTFRCDPISEHNRLYWYRQTLGQGPEFLTYFQNEAQLEKSRLLSDRFSAERPKGSFSTLEIQRTEQGDSAMYLCASSSGLVNEQFFGPGTRLTVL.

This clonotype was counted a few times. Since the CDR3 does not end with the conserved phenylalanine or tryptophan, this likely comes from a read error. The CDR3 protein is CASSRGQGGYYGYTY. DNA for the CDR3: TGTGCCAGCAGTCGCGGACAGGGGGGTTACTATGGCTACACCTAC. The chain is built from TRBV6-5 and TRBJ1-2; 10 bases map to TRBD1. This CDR3 spans 15 amino acids. The trim removed 5 bases at V and 3 bases at J, leaving 6 bases unmatched. Germline values: CDR1 MNHEY, CDR2 SVGAGI.

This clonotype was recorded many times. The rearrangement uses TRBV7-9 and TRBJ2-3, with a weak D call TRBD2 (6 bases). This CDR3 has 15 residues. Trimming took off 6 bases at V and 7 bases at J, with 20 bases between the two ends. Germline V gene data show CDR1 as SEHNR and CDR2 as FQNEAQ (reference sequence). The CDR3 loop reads CASSFGRGLAYTQYF. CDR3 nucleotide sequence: TGTGCCAGCAGTTTCGGGCGGGGCTTGGCATATACGCAGTATTTT.

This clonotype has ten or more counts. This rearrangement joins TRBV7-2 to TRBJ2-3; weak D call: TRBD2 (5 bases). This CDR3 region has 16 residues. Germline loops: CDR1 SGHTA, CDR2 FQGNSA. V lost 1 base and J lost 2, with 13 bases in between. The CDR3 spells CASSLGTRGHTDTQYF. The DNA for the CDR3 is TGTGCCAGCAGCTTAGGTACCCGCGGGCACACAGATACGCAGTATTTT. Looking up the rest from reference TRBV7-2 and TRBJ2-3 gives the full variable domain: GAGVSQSPSNKVTEKGKDVELRCDPISGHTALYWYRQSLGQGLEFLIYFQGNSAPDKSGLPSDRFSAERTGGSVSTLTIQRTQQEDSAVYLCASSLGTRGHTDTQYFGPGTRLTVL.

The CDR3 DNA reads TGTGCCAGCAGTTTTGGGACTAGCGGGAGCTTCGGCACAGATACGCAGTATTTT. The encoded protein is CASSFGTSGSFGTDTQYF. V is TRBV28 and J is TRBJ2-3, with TRBD2 identical over 14 bases. CDR1 and CDR2 from the germline V gene are MDHEN and SYDVKM. The CDR3 runs 18 residues. V lost 3 bases and J lost 1; bases outside the gene matches: 6.

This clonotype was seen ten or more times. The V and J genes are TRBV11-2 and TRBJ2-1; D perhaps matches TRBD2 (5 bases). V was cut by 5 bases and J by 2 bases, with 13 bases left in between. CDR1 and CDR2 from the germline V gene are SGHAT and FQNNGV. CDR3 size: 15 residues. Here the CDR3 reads CASSQEGSAYNEQFF. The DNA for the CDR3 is TGTGCCAGCAGCCAAGAGGGATCTGCCTACAATGAGCAGTTCTTC.

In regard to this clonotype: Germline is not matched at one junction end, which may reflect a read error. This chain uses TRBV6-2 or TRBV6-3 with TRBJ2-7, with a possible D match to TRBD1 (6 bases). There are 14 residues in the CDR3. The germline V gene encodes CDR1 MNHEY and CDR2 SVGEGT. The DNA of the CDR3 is TGTGCCAGCAGGATACAATCGGGACAATACGGGCAGTACTTC. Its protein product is CASRIQSGQYGQYF.

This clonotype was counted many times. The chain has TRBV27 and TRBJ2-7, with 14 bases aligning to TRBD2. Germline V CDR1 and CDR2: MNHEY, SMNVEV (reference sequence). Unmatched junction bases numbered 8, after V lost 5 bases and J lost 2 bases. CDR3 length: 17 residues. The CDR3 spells CASSRGTSGRLPYEQYF. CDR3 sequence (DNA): TGTGCCAGCAGTCGAGGGACTAGCGGGAGACTCCCCTACGAGCAGTACTTC.

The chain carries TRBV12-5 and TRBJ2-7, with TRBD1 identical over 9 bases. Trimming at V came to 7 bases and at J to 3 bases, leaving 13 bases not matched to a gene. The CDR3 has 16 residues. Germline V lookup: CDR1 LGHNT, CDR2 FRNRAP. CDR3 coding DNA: TGTGCTAGTGCCCACCAGGGACAGGGCCTATACTACGAGCAGTACTTC. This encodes CASAHQGQGLYYEQYF.